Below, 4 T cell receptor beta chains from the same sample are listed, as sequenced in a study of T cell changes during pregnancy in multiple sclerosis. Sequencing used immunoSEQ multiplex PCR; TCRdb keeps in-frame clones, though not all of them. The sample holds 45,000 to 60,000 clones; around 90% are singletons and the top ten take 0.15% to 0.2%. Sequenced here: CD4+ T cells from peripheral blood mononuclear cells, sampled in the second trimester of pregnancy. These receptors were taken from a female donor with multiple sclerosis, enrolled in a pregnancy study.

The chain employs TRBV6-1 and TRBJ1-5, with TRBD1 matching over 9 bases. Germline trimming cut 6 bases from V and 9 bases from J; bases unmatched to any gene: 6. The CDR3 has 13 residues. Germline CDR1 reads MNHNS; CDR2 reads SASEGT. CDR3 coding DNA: TGTGCCAGCAGGGGACAGGGAACGGCGCCCCAGCATTTT. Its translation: CASRGQGTAPQHF.

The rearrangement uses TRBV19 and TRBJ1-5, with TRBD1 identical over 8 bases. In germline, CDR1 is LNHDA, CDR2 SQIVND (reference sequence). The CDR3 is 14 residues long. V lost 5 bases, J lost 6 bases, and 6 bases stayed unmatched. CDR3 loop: CASSARTGPQPQHF. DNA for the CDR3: TGTGCCAGTAGTGCCCGGACAGGGCCTCAGCCCCAGCATTTT.

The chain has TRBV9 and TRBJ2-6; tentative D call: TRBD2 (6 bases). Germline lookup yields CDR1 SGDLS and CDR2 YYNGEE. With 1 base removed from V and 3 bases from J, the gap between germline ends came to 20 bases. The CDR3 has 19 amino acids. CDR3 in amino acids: CASSVKGPQGRDGANVLTF. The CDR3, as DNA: TGTGCCAGCAGCGTAAAAGGTCCCCAAGGGCGGGATGGGGCCAACGTCCTGACTTTC.

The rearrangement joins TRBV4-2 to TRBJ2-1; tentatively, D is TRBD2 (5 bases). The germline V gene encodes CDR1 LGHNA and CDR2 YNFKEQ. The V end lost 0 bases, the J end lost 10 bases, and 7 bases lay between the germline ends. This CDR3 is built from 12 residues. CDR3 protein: CASSQEEREQFF. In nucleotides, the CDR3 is TGTGCCAGCAGCCAAGAGGAGCGGGAGCAGTTCTTC.